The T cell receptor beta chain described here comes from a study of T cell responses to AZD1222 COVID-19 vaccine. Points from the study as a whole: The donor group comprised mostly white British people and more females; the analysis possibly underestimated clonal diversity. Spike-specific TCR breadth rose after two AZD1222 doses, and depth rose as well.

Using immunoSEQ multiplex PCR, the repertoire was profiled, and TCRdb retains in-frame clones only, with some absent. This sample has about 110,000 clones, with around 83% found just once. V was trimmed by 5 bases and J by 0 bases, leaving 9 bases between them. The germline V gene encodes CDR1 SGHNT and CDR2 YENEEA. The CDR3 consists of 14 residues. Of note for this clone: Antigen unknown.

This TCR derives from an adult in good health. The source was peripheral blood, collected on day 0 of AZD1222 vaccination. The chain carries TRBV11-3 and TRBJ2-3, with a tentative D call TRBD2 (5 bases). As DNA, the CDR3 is TGTGCCAGCAGCCCCCCGGGGAGCACAGATACGCAGTATTTT. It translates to CASSPPGSTDTQYF. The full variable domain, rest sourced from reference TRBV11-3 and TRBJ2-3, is EAGVVQSPRYKIIEKKQPVAFWCNPISGHNTLYWYLQNLGQGPELLIRYENEEAVDDSQLPKDRFSAERLKGVDSTLKIQPAELGDSAVYLCASSPPGSTDTQYFGPGTRLTVL.